This TCR beta chain was captured in a study of shared clonotypes between healthy human individuals. Whole-study results and caveats: Between four donors, naive CD4 clonotypes were shared at a level of about 5%.

Using immunoSEQ multiplex PCR, the repertoire was profiled, and TCRdb retains in-frame clones only, with some absent. This table has some 2.1 million clones, over 85% appearing once. Germline CDR1 KGHSH, CDR2 LQKENI. The CDR3 has 15 amino acids. Trimming took 3 bases from V and 0 from J; bases not matched to a gene: 4. Remarks on this clone: What it binds is not known.

Naive CD8 cells were CD45RO-negative, positively selected for CCR7, excluding terminally differentiated effector memory CD45RA+ cells. The chain employs TRBV18 and TRBJ1-2, with 7 bases identical to TRBD1. The clonotype originates from a man younger than 30 in good health. Some clones in this sample may be carry-over from other donors' samples. Sequenced: naive CD8+ T cells from PBMCs. The chain's CDR3 is CASSPQGDSNYGYTF. In DNA form, the CDR3 reads TGTGCCAGCTCACCGCAGGGGGACTCTAACTATGGCTACACCTTC.